This TCR beta chain was profiled in a study of blood T cell repertoires in COVID-19. Background on the study: The United States, Italy and Spain were the sources of the acute and convalescent COVID-19 samples. PBMCs, B-cell-depleted T cells, or T cells were the source of the cDNA or gDNA that made up the material.

In germline, CDR1 is SGHRS, CDR2 YFSETQ. The CDR3 sequence is 14 residues long. The V segment lost 4 bases and the J segment 2 bases; nucleotides outside the gene matches: 5. Assay: immunoSEQ multiplex PCR; the TCRdb copy retains only in-frame clones and omits some. The data show some 95,000 clones, with 91% seen just once and 2.3% held by the top ten. This clonotype was obtained from a human donor with active COVID-19. The donor label of this sample is uncertain. What was sequenced was peripheral blood. The rearrangement links TRBV5-1 to TRBJ2-5; 7 bases match TRBD1. The CDR3 reads CASSIRTGQETQYF. CDR3 nucleotide sequence: TGCGCCAGCAGCATAAGGACAGGTCAAGAGACCCAGTACTTC.